The entry below describes one T cell receptor (beta chain). Data came from immunoSEQ multiplex PCR; TCRdb stores just in-frame clones and leaves some out. The sample includes hundreds of thousands of clones, approximately 90% of them seen just once. The sample belongs to a study of blood T cell repertoires in COVID-19. At the level of the study: From the United States, Italy and Spain came samples of acute and convalescent COVID-19.

Recruitment covered about 26 US areas and drew participants whose ages spanned roughly 18 to 95 years. With V trimmed by 7 bases and J by 4 bases, 24 bases remained unmatched. Per the germline V gene, CDR1 is MDHEN and CDR2 is SYDVKM. The CDR3 has 20 amino acids. V and J are TRBV28 and TRBJ1-1; 10 bases fit TRBD1. The sample taken for sequencing was PBMCs or T cells enriched from blood (not recorded which). The TCR comes from a woman in her sixties in a cohort exposed to, infected with or recovered from COVID-19 (not recorded which). In DNA, the CDR3 is TGTGCCAGCACCCCATATCCAAACGGACAGGGGGATCGGGTGGCCACTGAAGCTTTCTTT. It encodes CASTPYPNGQGDRVATEAFF.